Below are 27 T cell receptor beta chains sequenced from a single sample in a study of cytomegalovirus exposure and HLA in healthy donors. The PCR ran on 60 Vbeta and 13 Jbeta primers. Profiling relied on immunoSEQ multiplex PCR, and the TCRdb table lists in-frame clones only, not all of them. The table lists some 200,000 clones, roughly 80% of them singletons. The specimen sequenced was PBMCs. The source is a girl between 5 and 17 years old in good health and CMV-seronegative.

The chain couples TRBV5-1 to TRBJ2-1, with 8 bases aligning to TRBD2. The V segment lost 0 bases and the J segment 8 bases; nucleotides outside the gene matches: 10. The CDR3 is made up of 16 amino acids. CDR1 is SGHRS, CDR2 YFSETQ, per germline. CDR3 coding DNA: TGCGCCAGCAGCTTGGCCGGGTCGGGAGGGGTTGATGAGCAGTTCTTC. It yields the protein CASSLAGSGGVDEQFF.

This clone occurred a few times. The chain joins TRBV7-2 to TRBJ1-2, with D tentatively TRBD1 (6 bases). V shed 4 bases and J shed 0 bases, with 24 bases lying between them. The CDR3 length is 19 residues. The germline V gene has CDR1 SGHTA and CDR2 FQGNSA. DNA for the CDR3: TGTGCCAGCAGCTCGATCCCCGGCGGCGGGGGGCGTGCTAACTATGGCTACACCTTC. Its protein is CASSSIPGGGGRANYGYTF.

In its sample, this clone was seen a few times. V and J are TRBV5-6 and TRBJ1-1; tentatively, D is TRBD1 (6 bases). Trimming pared 1 base from V and 5 bases from J, leaving 12 bases between. Germline V gives CDR1 SGHDT, CDR2 YYEEEE. The CDR3 consists of 14 residues. Written as DNA, the CDR3 is TGTGCCAGCAGCTTGTTACAGGGTGCAACTGAAGCTTTCTTT. It is translated as CASSLLQGATEAFF. Filled out from reference TRBV5-6 and TRBJ1-1, the complete variable domain reads DAGVTQSPTHLIKTRGQQVTLRCSPKSGHDTVSWYQQALGQGPQFIFQYYEEEERQRGNFPDRFSGHQFPNYSSELNVNALLLGDSALYLCASSLLQGATEAFFGQGTRLTVV.

V is TRBV6-1 and J is TRBJ1-5; D call uncertain. The CDR3 runs to 15 residues. V shed 2 bases and J shed 3 bases, with 11 bases lying between them. The germline V gene has CDR1 MNHNS and CDR2 SASEGT. This CDR3 is CASSERTGDNQPQHF. DNA of the CDR3: TGTGCCAGCAGTGAACGGACGGGAGACAATCAGCCCCAGCATTTT.

The rearrangement uses TRBV6-6 and TRBJ2-7; weak D call: TRBD1 (6 bases). The V end was cut by 2 bases, the J end by 4 bases, with 18 bases between. This CDR3 is 16 amino acids long. Germline V CDR1 and CDR2: MNHNY, SVGAGI (reference sequence). CDR3 sequence (DNA): TGTGCCAGCAGTTACCCCTCCGGGACACACACATACGAGCAGTACTTC. This sequence encodes CASSYPSGTHTYEQYF.

The chain uses TRBV6-1 and TRBJ1-1; D may be TRBD1 (6 bases). The length of the CDR3 is 16 residues. Germline V lookup: CDR1 MNHNS, CDR2 SASEGT. Trimming removed 4 bases at V and 4 bases at J, with 19 bases between. For the CDR3, the DNA is TGTGCCAGCAGTGGTGGCCAGGGGCGGTTCGGCACTGAAGCTTTCTTT. It translates to CASSGGQGRFGTEAFF.

J is TRBJ1-2 and V is TRBV6-6, with D uncertain. The length of the CDR3 is 16 residues. Germline V lookup: CDR1 MNHNY, CDR2 SVGAGI (reference sequence). V was pared by 6 bases and J by 7 bases, with 24 bases between. CDR3: CASRRFTGSTSLGYTF. The DNA for the CDR3 is TGTGCCAGCAGACGATTCACGGGCAGCACTAGCCTTGGCTACACCTTC.

This clone was observed once. This chain uses TRBV28 with TRBJ1-6; 8 nucleotides line up with TRBD1. Per germline, CDR1 MDHEN and CDR2 SYDVKM. Trimming removed 2 bases from V and 6 bases from J; junction bases left unmatched: 15. The CDR3 covers 19 residues. In nucleotides, the CDR3 is TGTGCCAGCAGTTTAACAACTTGGACAGGGCGACAGGGTAATTCACCCCTCCACTTT. Residues: CASSLTTWTGRQGNSPLHF.

This chain connects TRBV5-1 to TRBJ2-1; 8 positions match TRBD2. Trimming removed 0 bases from V and 9 bases from J; junction bases left unmatched: 5. This CDR3 region has 14 residues. Germline CDR1 reads SGHRS; CDR2 reads YFSETQ. As DNA, the CDR3 is TGCGCCAGCAGCTTGGCGGGAGGGCCAAGTGAGCAGTTCTTC. Residues: CASSLAGGPSEQFF.

This chain links TRBV27 with TRBJ1-1, with D maybe TRBD1 (6 bases). Germline V CDR1 and CDR2: MNHEY, SMNVEV (reference sequence). The CDR3 spans 14 residues. V dropped 5 bases and J dropped 5 bases, with 15 bases sitting between them. Here the CDR3 reads CASSRAGVGTEAFF. CDR3 nucleotide sequence: TGTGCCAGCAGTCGGGCAGGGGTAGGAACTGAAGCTTTCTTT.

The gene calls are TRBV20-1 and TRBJ2-5, with 8 nucleotides matching TRBD2. The junction had 8 bases not matched to a gene; V was cut back by 3 bases and J by 14 bases. Germline CDR1 is DFQATT and CDR2 is SNEGSKA (reference sequence). This CDR3 comprises 11 residues. CDR3 DNA sequence: TGCAGTGCTAGCGGGAGGGGGGCGGGCTACTTC. It encodes CSASGRGAGYF.

The rearrangement uses TRBV5-1 and TRBJ2-5; 13 bases line up with TRBD2. Per the germline V gene, CDR1 is SGHRS and CDR2 is YFSETQ. Trimming cost V 0 bases and J 5 bases; bases outside gene matches: 7. CDR3 length: 17 amino acids. CDR3 bases: TGCGCCAGCAGCTTGGAGGGGACTAGCGGGGCTGGGGAGACCCAGTACTTC. It translates to CASSLEGTSGAGETQYF.

The J gene is TRBJ2-5, the V gene TRBV5-1; 7 bases are shared with TRBD2. The CDR3 sequence is 14 residues long. The germline CDR1 and CDR2 sequences are SGHRS and YFSETQ. The V gene end was trimmed by 4 bases and the J gene end by 5 bases; junction bases not matched to a gene: 8. CDR3 sequence: CASSREAGVETQYF. For the CDR3, the DNA is TGCGCCAGCAGCCGTGAGGCGGGAGTCGAGACCCAGTACTTC. The variable domain in full, completed from reference TRBV5-1 and TRBJ2-5, reads KAGVTQTPRYLIKTRGQQVTLSCSPISGHRSVSWYQQTPGQGLQFLFEYFSETQRNKGNFPGRFSGRQFSNSRSEMNVSTLELGDSALYLCASSREAGVETQYFGPGTRLLVL.

The rearrangement joins TRBV5-1 to TRBJ2-5, with a tentative D call TRBD1 (5 bases). Germline V gene lookup returns CDR1 SGHRS and CDR2 YFSETQ. The V gene lost 4 bases and the J gene lost 1 base, with 11 bases spanning the gap. There are 14 residues in the CDR3. CDR3 loop: CASSVRQGQETQYF. DNA for the CDR3: TGCGCCAGCAGCGTGCGGCAGGGCCAAGAGACCCAGTACTTC.

The V call is TRBV4-3, the J call TRBJ2-3; 10 bases match TRBD1. V shed 1 base, J shed 1 base, and the junction held 5 bases outside the gene matches. Germline lookup yields CDR1 LGHNA and CDR2 YSLEER. This CDR3 comprises 17 residues. The CDR3 region has the DNA TGCGCCAGCAGCCAAGGGGGGACAGGGGCCCGCACAGATACGCAGTATTTT. This gives the protein CASSQGGTGARTDTQYF.

The chain recombines TRBV19 with TRBJ2-2, with a possible D match to TRBD1 (6 bases). The germline gives CDR1 LNHDA, CDR2 SQIVND (reference sequence). Trimming removed 6 bases from V and 5 bases from J, with 16 bases in between. CDR3 length equals 15 residues. This chain's CDR3 is CASSRMDSTTGELFF. The CDR3, as DNA: TGTGCCAGTAGCCGGATGGACAGTACGACCGGGGAGCTGTTTTTT.

V is TRBV7-3 and J is TRBJ2-1; D gene ambiguous. Germline V CDR1 and CDR2: SGHTA, FQGTGA. This CDR3 comprises 13 residues. The V end lost 1 base, the J end lost 6 bases, and 7 bases lay between the germline ends. The CDR3 DNA sequence: TGTGCCAGCAGCTTAATTTCCAGCAATGAGCAGTTCTTC. It yields the protein CASSLISSNEQFF.

The rearrangement joins TRBV9 to TRBJ1-2; D is unclear. The CDR3 has 13 residues. Trimming removed 0 bases from V and 7 bases from J, with 10 bases in between. In germline, CDR1 is SGDLS, CDR2 YYNGEE. This chain's CDR3 is CASSVDGSGGYTF. CDR3 DNA: TGTGCCAGCAGCGTAGATGGTTCGGGTGGCTACACCTTC.

The gene calls are TRBV6-6 and TRBJ2-7; TRBD2 agrees at 10 bases. The CDR3 loop spans 12 amino acids. With V trimmed by 10 bases and J by 2 bases, 2 bases remained unmatched. Germline CDR1 MNHNY, CDR2 SVGAGI (reference sequence). The CDR3 region has the DNA TGTGCCACCCTAGCGGGGGCCTACGAGCAGTACTTC. Its protein is CATLAGAYEQYF.

J is TRBJ2-3 and V is TRBV5-6; 8 bases map to TRBD2. J gave up 2 bases and V 2 bases, and 7 bases lay outside the gene matches. The germline V gene has CDR1 SGHDT and CDR2 YYEEEE. The length of the CDR3 is 16 residues. The CDR3, as DNA: TGTGCCAGCAGCTTACTAACTAGCGGACTCACAGATACGCAGTATTTT. It encodes CASSLLTSGLTDTQYF.

The chain is built from TRBV6-6 and TRBJ1-2, with 10 bases identical to TRBD1. There are 14 residues in the CDR3. V shed 7 bases and J 4 bases; nucleotides not matched to a gene: 6. Germline lookup yields CDR1 MNHNY and CDR2 SVGAGI (reference sequence). The CDR3 DNA sequence: TGTGCCAGCAAGACGGACAGGGGGGGCTATGGCTACACCTTC. This sequence encodes CASKTDRGGYGYTF.

The V and J genes are TRBV19 and TRBJ2-1, with D perhaps TRBD2 (5 bases). From germline, CDR1 is LNHDA and CDR2 SQIVND (reference sequence). The CDR3 has 13 residues. The ends were cut back, 6 bases at V and 8 bases at J, with 14 bases in the middle. This CDR3 is CASSDRGTDEQFF. The CDR3 coding sequence is TGTGCCAGTAGCGATCGGGGAACCGATGAGCAGTTCTTC.

This clone has a single count. The rearrangement uses TRBV30 and TRBJ1-1; a weak D match, TRBD1 (5 bases). There are 11 residues in the CDR3. Germline V lookup: CDR1 GTSNPN, CDR2 SVGIG (reference sequence). V gave up 6 bases and J gave up 10 bases, with 15 bases separating them. The CDR3 DNA reads as TGTGCCTGCACCCCGGGGGTGCGAGCTTTCTTT. Translating gives CACTPGVRAFF. The complete variable domain, with remaining parts taken from reference TRBV30 and TRBJ1-1, reads SQTIHQWPATLVQPVGSPLSLECTVEGTSNPNLYWYRQAAGRGLQLLFYSVGIGQISSEVPQNLSASRPQDRQFILSSKKLLLSDSGFYLCACTPGVRAFFGQGTRLTVV.

The chain has TRBV6-5 and TRBJ1-5; no definite D call. The CDR3 consists of 15 residues. CDR1 and CDR2 from the germline V gene are MNHEY and SVGAGI. V gave up 6 bases and J gave up 0 bases, with 12 bases separating them. The CDR3 sequence: CASRIQRISNQPQHF. The CDR3, as DNA: TGTGCCAGCAGAATACAACGAATTAGCAATCAGCCCCAGCATTTT.

This clone was detected a few times. The V gene is TRBV19, the J gene TRBJ1-2; 8 bases are a match to TRBD1. This CDR3 has 15 amino acids. V trimming: 4 bases; J trimming: 8 bases; junction bases outside the gene matches: 12. The germline CDR1 and CDR2 sequences are LNHDA and SQIVND (reference sequence). Written as DNA, the CDR3 is TGTGCCAGTAGTACCAGACAGGGGAGGTACGAGGGCTACACCTTC. As protein: CASSTRQGRYEGYTF.

A note on this clone: An end of the junction does not agree with germline; a read error may underlie this. This chain joins TRBV7-7 and TRBJ2-1, with TRBD1 matching over 7 bases. CDR1 and CDR2 (germline): SSHAT, FNYEAQ (reference sequence). This CDR3 has 16 amino acids. The CDR3 nucleotides read TGTGCTAGCAGCCCGTCCGGGACAGAGGCCTACAATGAGCAGTTCTTC. It specifies CASSPSGTEAYNEQFF.

CDR3 loop: CASSQERWGGRNTEAFF. CDR3 in DNA: TGCGCCAGCAGCCAAGAACGATGGGGCGGCAGGAACACTGAAGCTTTCTTT. V and J are TRBV4-3 and TRBJ1-1, with a tentative D call TRBD1 (5 bases). This CDR3 region has 17 residues. Germline CDR1 LGHNA, CDR2 YSLEER. V was trimmed by 0 bases and J by 1 base, leaving 15 bases between them.